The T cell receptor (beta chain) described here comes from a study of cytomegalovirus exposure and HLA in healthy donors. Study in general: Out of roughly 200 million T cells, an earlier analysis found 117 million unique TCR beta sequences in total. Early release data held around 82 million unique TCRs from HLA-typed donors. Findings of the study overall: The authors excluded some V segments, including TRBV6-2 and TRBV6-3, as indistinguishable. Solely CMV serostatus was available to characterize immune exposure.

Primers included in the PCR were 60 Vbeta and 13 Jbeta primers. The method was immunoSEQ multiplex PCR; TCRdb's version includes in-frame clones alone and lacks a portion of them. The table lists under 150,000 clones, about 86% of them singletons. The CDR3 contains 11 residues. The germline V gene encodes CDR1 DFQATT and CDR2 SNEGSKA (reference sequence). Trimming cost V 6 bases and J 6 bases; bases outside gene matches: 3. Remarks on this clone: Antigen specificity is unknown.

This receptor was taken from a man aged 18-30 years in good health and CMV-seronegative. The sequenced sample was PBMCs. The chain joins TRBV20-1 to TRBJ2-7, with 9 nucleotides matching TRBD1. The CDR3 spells CSAYRGLEQYF. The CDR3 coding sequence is TGCAGTGCCTACAGGGGGCTCGAGCAGTACTTC.